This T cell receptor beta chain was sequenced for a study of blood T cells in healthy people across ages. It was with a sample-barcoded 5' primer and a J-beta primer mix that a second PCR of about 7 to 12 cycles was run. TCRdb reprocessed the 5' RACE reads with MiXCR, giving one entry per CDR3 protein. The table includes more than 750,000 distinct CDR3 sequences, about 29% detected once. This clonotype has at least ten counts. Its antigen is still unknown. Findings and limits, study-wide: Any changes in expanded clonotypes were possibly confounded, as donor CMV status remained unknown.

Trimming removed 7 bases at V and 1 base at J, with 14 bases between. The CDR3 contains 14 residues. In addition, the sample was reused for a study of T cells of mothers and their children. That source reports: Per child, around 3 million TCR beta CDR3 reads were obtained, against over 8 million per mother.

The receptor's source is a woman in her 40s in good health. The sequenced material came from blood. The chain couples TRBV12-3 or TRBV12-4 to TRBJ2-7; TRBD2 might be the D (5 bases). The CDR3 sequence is CASTKGAHSYEQYF. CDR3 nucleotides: TGTGCCAGCACGAAGGGAGCCCATTCCTACGAGCAGTACTTC.